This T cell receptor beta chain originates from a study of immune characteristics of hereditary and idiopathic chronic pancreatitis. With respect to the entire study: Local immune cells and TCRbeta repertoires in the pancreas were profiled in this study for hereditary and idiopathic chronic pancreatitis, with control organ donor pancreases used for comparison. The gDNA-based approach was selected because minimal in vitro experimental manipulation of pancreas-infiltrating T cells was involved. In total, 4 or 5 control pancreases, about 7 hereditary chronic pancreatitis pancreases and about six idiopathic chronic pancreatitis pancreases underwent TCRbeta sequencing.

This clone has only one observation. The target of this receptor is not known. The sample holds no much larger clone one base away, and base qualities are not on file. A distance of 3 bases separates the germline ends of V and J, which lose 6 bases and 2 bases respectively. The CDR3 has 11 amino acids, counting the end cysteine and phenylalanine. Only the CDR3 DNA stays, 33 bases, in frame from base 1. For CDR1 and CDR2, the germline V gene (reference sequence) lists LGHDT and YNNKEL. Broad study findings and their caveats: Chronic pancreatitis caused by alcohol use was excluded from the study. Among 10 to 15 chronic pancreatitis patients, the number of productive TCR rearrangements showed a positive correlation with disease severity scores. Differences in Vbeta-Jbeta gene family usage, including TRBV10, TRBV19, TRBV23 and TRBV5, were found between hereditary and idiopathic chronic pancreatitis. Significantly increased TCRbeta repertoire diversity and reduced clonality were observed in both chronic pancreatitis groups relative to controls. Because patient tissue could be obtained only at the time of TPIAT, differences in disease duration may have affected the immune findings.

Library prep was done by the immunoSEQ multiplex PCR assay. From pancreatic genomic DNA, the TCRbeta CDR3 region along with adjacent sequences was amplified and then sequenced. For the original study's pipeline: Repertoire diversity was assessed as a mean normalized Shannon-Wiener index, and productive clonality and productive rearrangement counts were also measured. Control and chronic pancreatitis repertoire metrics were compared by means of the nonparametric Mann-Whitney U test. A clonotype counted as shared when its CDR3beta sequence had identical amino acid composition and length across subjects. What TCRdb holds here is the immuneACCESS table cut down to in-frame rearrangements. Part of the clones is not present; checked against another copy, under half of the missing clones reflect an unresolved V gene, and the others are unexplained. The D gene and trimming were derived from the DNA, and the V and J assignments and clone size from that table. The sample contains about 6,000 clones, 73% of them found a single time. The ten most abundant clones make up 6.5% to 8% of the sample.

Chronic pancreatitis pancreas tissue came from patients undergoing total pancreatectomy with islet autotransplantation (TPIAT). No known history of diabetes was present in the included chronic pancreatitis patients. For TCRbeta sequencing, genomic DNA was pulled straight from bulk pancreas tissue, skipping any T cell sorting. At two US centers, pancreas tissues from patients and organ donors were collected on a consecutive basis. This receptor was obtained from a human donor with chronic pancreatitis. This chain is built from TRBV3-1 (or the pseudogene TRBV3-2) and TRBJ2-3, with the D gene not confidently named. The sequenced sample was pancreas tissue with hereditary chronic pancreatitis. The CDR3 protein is CASSLTDTQYF. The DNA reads TGTGCCAGCAGTCTCACAGATACGCAGTATTTT.